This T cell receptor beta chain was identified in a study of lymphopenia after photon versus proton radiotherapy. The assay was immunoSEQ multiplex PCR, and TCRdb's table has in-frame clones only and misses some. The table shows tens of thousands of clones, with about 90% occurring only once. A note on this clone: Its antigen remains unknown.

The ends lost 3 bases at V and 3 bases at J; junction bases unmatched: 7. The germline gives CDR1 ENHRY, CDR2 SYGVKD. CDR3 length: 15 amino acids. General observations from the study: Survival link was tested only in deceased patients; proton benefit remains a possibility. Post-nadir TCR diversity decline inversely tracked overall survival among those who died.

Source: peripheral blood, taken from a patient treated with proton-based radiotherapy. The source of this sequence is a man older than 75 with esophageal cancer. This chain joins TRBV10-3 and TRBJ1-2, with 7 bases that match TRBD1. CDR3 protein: CAISDHVGQHYGYTF. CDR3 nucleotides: TGTGCCATCAGTGACCACGTGGGACAGCACTATGGCTACACCTTC.